This TCR beta chain was captured in a study of shared clonotypes between healthy human individuals. Study information: Three CD4 naive, three CD4 memory, two CD8 naive and one CD8 memory plate were used per donor.

The CDR3 is 16 residues long. CDR1 is ENHRY and CDR2 is SYGVKD in the germline V gene. Deletions cut 2 bases from V and 6 bases from J, with 16 bases between. Every subset had its genomic DNA shared out evenly among several immunoSEQ plates. Sorted-subset replicate PCR reactions were performed with about 200 ng DNA, corresponding to some 32,000 T cell genomes. Generated by immunoSEQ multiplex PCR, the TCRdb table keeps only in-frame clones and is missing some. The sample shows about 330,000 clones, around nine tenths of them seen only once. The chain couples TRBV10-3 to TRBJ2-2; TRBD2 might be the D (6 bases). Source material: memory CD8+ T cells sorted from blood. As to subset: CD45RO+ cells pooled with CCR7-negative TemRA cells. This receptor was obtained from a man between 18 and 29 years old in good health. Here the CDR3 DNA reads TGTGCCATCAGTGAGGGCCGGGAGTTGGGTTCCGGGGAGCTGTTTTTT. It specifies CAISEGRELGSGELFF.